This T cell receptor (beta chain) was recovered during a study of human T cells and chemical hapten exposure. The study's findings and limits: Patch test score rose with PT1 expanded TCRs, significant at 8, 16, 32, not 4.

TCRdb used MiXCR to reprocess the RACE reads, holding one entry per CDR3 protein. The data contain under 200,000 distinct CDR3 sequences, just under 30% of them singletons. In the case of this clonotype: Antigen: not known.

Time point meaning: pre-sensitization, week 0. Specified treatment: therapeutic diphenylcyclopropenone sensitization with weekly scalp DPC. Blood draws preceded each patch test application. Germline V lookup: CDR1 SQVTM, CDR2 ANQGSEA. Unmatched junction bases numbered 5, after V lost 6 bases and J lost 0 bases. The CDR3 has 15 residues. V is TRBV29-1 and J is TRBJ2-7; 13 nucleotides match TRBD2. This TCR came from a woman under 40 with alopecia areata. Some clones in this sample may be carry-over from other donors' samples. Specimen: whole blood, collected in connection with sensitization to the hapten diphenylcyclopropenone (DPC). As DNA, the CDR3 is TGCAGCGTCGGACTAGCGGGAGTAGCCTCCTACGAGCAGTACTTC. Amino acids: CSVGLAGVASYEQYF.